This record covers a single T cell receptor (beta chain). Its antigen specificity is not known. No clone much larger than this one lies a single base away; base qualities are absent. According to the germline V gene, CDR1 reads MNHEY and CDR2 reads SVGAGI. The CDR3 numbers 16 residues from cysteine through phenylalanine. Solely the CDR3 DNA is kept, with 48 bases framed from the first base. Trimming leaves V shorter by 0 bases and J shorter by 4 bases, with the junction holding 5 bases beyond the gene matches. The library was built by means of PCR. The instrument given in TCRdb is Illumina HiSeq 2500. To reduce PCR and sequencing biases, unique molecular identifiers were incorporated into the TCR beta cDNA libraries. Around 500,000 cDNA molecules were obtained for every 1 to 10 million input T cells, so each molecule roughly corresponded to one T cell. The same protocol used for the earlier healthy control dataset was applied to prepare and sequence the patient libraries. Samples belonging to the same batch were prepared together, multiplexed and sequenced on a shared HiSeq lane. Turning to the authors' computational methods: Raw barcoded reads were processed with MIGEC, discarding single-read molecular identifier groups before consensus assembly and CDR3 extraction. Clonotype tables were post-analysed with VDJtools, normalizing diversity by down-sampling all datasets to the smallest sample size. In repertoire overlap clustering, CDR3 amino acid sequences, but not nucleotide sequences, were matched to correct batch-related cross-sample contamination. TCRdb reanalyzed the raw reads on its own, using fastp at Q25 for trimming and MiXCR for clone calling, and kept in-frame beta chains. Each entry merges the rows of one CDR3 protein and shows their most common DNA and genes. TCRdb assigned the V and J calls; the authors' analysis was not used. The sample yields about 430,000 distinct CDR3 sequences; 35% to 45% were counted once. Clones ranked in the top ten supply about 7.6% of the sample.

These data belong to a study of post-analysis software for immune sequencing data (dated by TCRdb to 2013 to 2016). Some background on the complete study: Disease courses on record covered relapsing-remitting, secondary progressive and progressive-relapsing multiple sclerosis, though some patients had no subtype annotation. A subset of samples was prepared in parallel using single-end sample barcoding, then pooled and co-amplified after Illumina adapter ligation. The multiple sclerosis patient repertoires were compared with about a dozen previously published healthy control repertoires from donors aged 6 to 25 years.

What the work shows at the level of the full study, not this receptor alone: Multiple sclerosis patients had significantly lower normalized Chao1 diversity than controls, a result that suggests substantial peripheral T-cell clonal expansion. Patients showed significantly higher frequencies than controls for several TRBV segments, among them TRBV5-6, TRBV5-1 and TRBV20-1. Direct clustering with F measure showed strong co-clustering of samples prepared in the same batch, prompting a batch-effect correction. The control group was slightly older than the multiple sclerosis patient group.

TCR beta repertoires were profiled from peripheral blood of about a dozen young patients with multiple sclerosis to demonstrate the VDJtools post-analysis software. The patients with multiple sclerosis were children and adolescents between about 6 and 17 years of age. The receptor was derived from a girl aged 2 to 9 with multiple sclerosis. The sequenced material came from blood. This chain joins TRBV6-5 to TRBJ1-4, with 7 bases in between that match TRBD1. The sequence in DNA is TGTGCCAGCAGTTACTCGAGGGGGCGCGGTAATGAAAAACTGTTTTTT. Its coded protein is CASSYSRGRGNEKLFF.